The 2 T cell receptor beta chains in this list originate from one sample, sequenced in a study of T cells after posttransplantation cyclophosphamide. Assay used: immunoSEQ multiplex PCR; TCRdb lists only in-frame clones, some missing. The sample shows about 7,600 clones, roughly four fifths of them seen only once. Busulfan-fludarabine conditioning, marrow transplant, and cyclophosphamide on days +3 and +4 were administered. This sample comprised CD4+ T cells sorted from blood, obtained around 1,100 days after allogeneic stem cell transplant with posttransplant cyclophosphamide. The receptors here all came from a female patient in her forties or fifties who received an allogeneic stem cell transplant from a related donor, was CMV-positive, and had no GVHD. The graft donor may have given rise to some T cells.

The chain is built from TRBV18 and TRBJ1-5; D unclear. The length of the CDR3 is 16 residues. The germline gives CDR1 KGHSH, CDR2 LQKENI. Trimming shortened V by 6 bases and J by 0 bases, and 15 bases separated the two germline ends. The DNA for the CDR3 is TGTGCCAGCTCCCCCGAGGCCGGGAATAGCAATCAGCCCCAGCATTTT. Its translation: CASSPEAGNSNQPQHF.

The V call is TRBV4-2, the J call TRBJ1-2; perhaps TRBD1 as D (6 bases). Per germline, CDR1 LGHNA and CDR2 YNFKEQ. The CDR3 has 13 residues. Trimming stripped 1 base from V and 8 bases from J, with 11 bases between. The CDR3 sequence: CASSQVGGRGYTF. The CDR3 DNA reads as TGTGCCAGCAGCCAAGTGGGGGGGCGGGGCTACACCTTC.